These 28 T cell receptor beta chains originate from one sample sequenced in a study of blood T cell repertoires in COVID-19. Clones were sequenced by immunoSEQ multiplex PCR, and TCRdb holds only the in-frame ones, with some missing. This sample has 35,000 or so clones; 81% occur once, and the top ten carry roughly 40%. Sequenced material: peripheral blood. The receptors were gathered from a human donor in a cohort sampled during active or convalescent COVID-19. The donor label of this sample is uncertain.

This chain uses TRBV15 with TRBJ2-3, with a tentative D call TRBD2 (6 bases). The CDR3 loop spans 14 amino acids. Germline CDR1 LNHNV, CDR2 YYDKDF (reference sequence). Trimming left V 5 bases short and J 0 bases short, with 9 bases between. The CDR3 reads CATSGSGSTDTQYF. CDR3 bases: TGTGCCACCAGCGGTAGCGGTAGCACAGATACGCAGTATTTT.

The chain has TRBV15 and TRBJ1-2; D is uncertain. The CDR3 consists of 14 residues. CDR1 LNHNV and CDR2 YYDKDF come from the germline V gene (reference sequence). Trimming shortened V by 0 bases and J by 4 bases, and 9 bases separated the two germline ends. The CDR3 DNA is TGTGCCACCAGCAGAGATCGGGTTCGCTATGGCTACACCTTC. It translates to CATSRDRVRYGYTF.

The chain recombines TRBV29-1 with TRBJ2-7, with TRBD2 matching 13 bases. This CDR3 contains 13 residues. J was trimmed by 3 bases and V by 4 bases; bases with no gene match: 0. From germline, CDR1 is SQVTM and CDR2 ANQGSEA. The CDR3 is CSVGTSGSYEQYF. The CDR3 DNA reads TGCAGCGTTGGGACTAGCGGGAGCTACGAGCAGTACTTC.

J is TRBJ2-1 and V is TRBV29-1; a weak D match, TRBD2 (6 bases). The germline V gene encodes CDR1 SQVTM and CDR2 ANQGSEA. This CDR3 contains 15 residues. V lost 3 bases, J lost 5 bases, and 17 bases lay in between. CDR3 DNA sequence: TGCAGCGTTGAGGGACTTGATAACAACCACAATGAGCAGTTCTTC. Amino acids: CSVEGLDNNHNEQFF.

The V call is TRBV9, the J call TRBJ1-2; D remains unclear. The CDR3 has 15 amino acids. Per germline, CDR1 SGDLS and CDR2 YYNGEE. Trimming took 4 bases from V and 0 from J, leaving 13 bases between them. The CDR3: CASSPEVHSNYGYTF. CDR3 in DNA: TGTGCCAGCAGCCCAGAAGTACATTCTAACTATGGCTACACCTTC.

This sequence joins TRBV12-5 and TRBJ1-3, with a tentative D call TRBD1 (5 bases). This CDR3 contains 15 residues. The germline V and J ends were trimmed by 5 bases and 0 bases, with 11 bases remaining between them. Germline-derived CDR1 and CDR2 are LGHNT and FRNRAP. The CDR3 is CASGGDFFSGNTIYF. In nucleotides, the CDR3 is TGTGCTAGTGGTGGGGACTTTTTCTCTGGAAACACCATATATTTT.

The genes are TRBV6-5 and TRBJ2-2, with TRBD2 identical over 7 bases. J gave up 1 base and V 7 bases, and 6 bases lay outside the gene matches. This CDR3 has 15 residues. Germline CDR1 reads MNHEY; CDR2 reads SVGAGI. Here the CDR3 DNA reads TGTGCCAGCACCCTGGCTAGCGGGAACACCGGGGAGCTGTTTTTT. Translating it yields CASTLASGNTGELFF.

The chain links TRBV7-2 to TRBJ2-3; D not certain. The CDR3 is 15 amino acids. The germline V and J ends were trimmed by 2 bases and 2 bases, with 11 bases remaining between them. Germline CDR1 is SGHTA and CDR2 is FQGNSA. CDR3 coding DNA: TGTGCCAGCAGCTTAAAAGCGTCGCTCACAGATACGCAGTATTTT. This translates into CASSLKASLTDTQYF.

The chain employs TRBV7-6 and TRBJ2-3; 7 nucleotides agree with TRBD1. Germline CDR1 reads SGHVS; CDR2 reads FNYEAQ. CDR3 length: 16 residues. V lost 2 bases to trimming and J lost 0 bases; unmatched junction nucleotides: 5. The CDR3 DNA is TGTGCCAGCAGCTTAAGGGGGACAGACAGCACAGATACGCAGTATTTT. It codes for CASSLRGTDSTDTQYF.

The gene calls are TRBV7-3 and TRBJ2-7, with 10 nucleotides matching TRBD2. The CDR3 runs 15 residues. Unmatched junction bases numbered 6, after V lost 5 bases and J lost 2 bases. Germline-derived CDR1 and CDR2 are SGHTA and FQGTGA. The CDR3 sequence is CASSISGRGPYEQYF. The CDR3, as DNA: TGTGCCAGCAGCATAAGCGGGAGGGGTCCCTACGAGCAGTACTTC.

The chain couples TRBV21-1 to TRBJ1-2; no DNA check was done on the table's D call, TRBD1. TRBV21-1 is a pseudogene segment. There are 13 residues in the CDR3. CDR3 in DNA: TGTGCCAGCAGCGAGGGACAGGGGGATGGCTACACCTTC. Its protein product is CASSEGQGDGYTF.

This clone was seen more than once but under ten times. The rearrangement links TRBV24-1 to TRBJ2-5; D might be TRBD1 (6 bases). V lost 6 bases to trimming and J lost 5 bases, with 15 bases between them. The CDR3 contains 14 residues. Germline assignment: CDR1 KGHDR and CDR2 SFDVKD. Here the CDR3 reads CATSPGTGWETQYF. CDR3 coding DNA: TGTGCCACCAGTCCGGGCACAGGGTGGGAGACCCAGTACTTC.

Concerning this clone itself: Being one base from a much bigger clone, this may be a read error. Other DNA sequences in the same sample also yield this CDR3. The chain is built from TRBV27 and TRBJ2-1; TRBD2 agrees at 15 bases. Germline V gene sequence: CDR1 MNHEY, CDR2 SMNVEV (reference sequence). The CDR3 totals 20 residues. Trimming cost V 5 bases and J 4 bases; bases outside gene matches: 15. CDR3 amino acids: CASSPTGTSGRIVDYNEQFF. The CDR3 coding sequence is TGTGCCAGCAGTCCAACCGGGACTAGCGGGAGGATTGTGGATTACAATGAGCAGTTCTTC.

Notes on this clone: Additional DNA sequences in this sample encode the identical CDR3. The J gene is TRBJ1-2, the V gene TRBV4-3, with D uncertain. From germline, CDR1 is LGHNA and CDR2 YSLEER. There are 14 residues in the CDR3. V lost 0 bases and J lost 8, with 13 bases in between. Here the CDR3 reads CASSQDRRGNGYTF. The CDR3 DNA reads as TGCGCCAGCAGCCAAGACCGACGGGGTAACGGCTACACCTTC.

This clone was detected a few times. This chain links TRBV24-1 with TRBJ1-2, with TRBD1 identical over 7 bases. V lost 4 bases to trimming and J lost 2 bases; unmatched junction nucleotides: 3. This CDR3 spans 14 amino acids. Germline values: CDR1 KGHDR, CDR2 SFDVKD. Here the CDR3 reads CATSEGQMNYGYTF. CDR3 sequence (DNA): TGTGCCACCAGTGAGGGACAGATGAACTATGGCTACACCTTC.

This chain joins TRBV24-1 and TRBJ1-2; maybe TRBD1 (5 bases). Looked up from germline, CDR1 is KGHDR and CDR2 is SFDVKD. Trimming cost V 3 bases and J 5 bases, with 12 bases left between them. The CDR3 contains 14 residues. CDR3 loop: CATSDPGTRYGYTF. Here the CDR3 DNA reads TGTGCCACCAGTGATCCGGGGACTCGGTATGGCTACACCTTC.

The rearrangement uses TRBV2 and TRBJ2-1; 12 nucleotides agree with TRBD2. This CDR3 region has 15 residues. Looked up from germline, CDR1 is SNHLY and CDR2 is FYNNEI. Trimming removed 4 bases from V and 7 bases from J; junction bases left unmatched: 5. CDR3 bases: TGTGCCAGCAGTGTTAGACTAGCGGGAGATAATGAGCAGTTCTTC. It translates to CASSVRLAGDNEQFF.

The V and J genes are TRBV4-3 and TRBJ1-3; 8 nucleotides agree with TRBD1. The CDR3 is 17 amino acids. V was pared by 4 bases and J by 6 bases, with 14 bases of the junction left unmatched. Looked up from germline, CDR1 is LGHNA and CDR2 is YSLEER. The CDR3 region has the DNA TGCGCCAGCAGCCTCTACGGAGGTAACAGGGGGATAAACACCATATATTTT. Translated: CASSLYGGNRGINTIYF.

This clone was detected only once. The V gene is TRBV5-6, the J gene TRBJ1-3; D remains ambiguous. Trimming pared 2 bases from V and 1 base from J, leaving 7 bases between. This CDR3 region has 14 residues. CDR1 is SGHDT and CDR2 is YYEEEE in the germline V gene. Written as DNA, the CDR3 is TGTGCCAGCAGCTTAATCCAATCTGGAAACACCATATATTTT. This translates into CASSLIQSGNTIYF.

This chain uses TRBV7-3 with TRBJ2-1; 8 bases align to TRBD2. The V and J ends lost 5 bases and 0 bases, in that order; junction bases with no gene match: 3. Germline CDR1 reads SGHTA; CDR2 reads FQGTGA. The CDR3 extends over 15 amino acids. The CDR3: CASSPLAGSYNEQFF. The CDR3 DNA sequence: TGTGCCAGCAGCCCGCTAGCGGGCTCCTACAATGAGCAGTTCTTC.

This rearrangement joins TRBV2 to TRBJ1-4; D is ambiguous. The V and J ends lost 7 bases and 5 bases respectively, with 14 bases between them. CDR1 is SNHLY, CDR2 FYNNEI, per germline. This CDR3 region has 14 residues. CDR3 DNA sequence: TGTGCCAGCACCCTACTAGGTGAAAATGAAAAACTGTTTTTT. Protein product: CASTLLGENEKLFF.

This chain links TRBV7-9 with TRBJ1-2; D ambiguous. The CDR3 has 15 amino acids. The germline V and J ends were trimmed by 5 bases and 7 bases, with 20 bases remaining between them. The germline V gene encodes CDR1 SEHNR and CDR2 FQNEAQ (reference sequence). The CDR3 region has the DNA TGTGCCAGCAGCAAGAGGAATTACGGCGGAGGTGGCTACACCTTC. Translating it yields CASSKRNYGGGGYTF. The variable domain in full, completed from reference TRBV7-9 and TRBJ1-2, reads DTGVSQNPRHKITKRGQNVTFRCDPISEHNRLYWYRQTLGQGPEFLTYFQNEAQLEKSRLLSDRFSAERPKGSFSTLEIQRTEQGDSAMYLCASSKRNYGGGGYTFGSGTRLTVV.

This chain joins TRBV18 and TRBJ2-5, with 7 positions matching TRBD2. This CDR3 contains 18 residues. Germline trimming cut 3 bases from V and 0 bases from J; bases unmatched to any gene: 13. The germline V gene has CDR1 KGHSH and CDR2 LQKENI. The CDR3: CASSPIAGPSGYQETQYF. The CDR3 bases are TGTGCCAGCTCACCTATAGCGGGCCCATCGGGGTACCAAGAGACCCAGTACTTC.

The chain recombines TRBV4-3 with TRBJ2-1; 10 positions match TRBD1. CDR3 length: 16 amino acids. Germline assignment: CDR1 LGHNA and CDR2 YSLEER. V lost 1 base and J lost 4; bases outside the gene matches: 4. CDR3 in amino acids: CASSQGWTGGYNEQFF. CDR3 sequence (DNA): TGCGCCAGCAGCCAAGGATGGACAGGGGGGTACAATGAGCAGTTCTTC.

The chain is built from TRBV6-5 and TRBJ2-1, with TRBD1 matching over 7 bases. CDR1 MNHEY and CDR2 SVGAGI come from the germline V gene. The length of the CDR3 is 14 residues. The V segment lost 6 bases and the J segment 7 bases; nucleotides outside the gene matches: 9. This CDR3 reads CASSGRGRRNEQFF. The CDR3 DNA reads as TGTGCCAGCAGCGGAAGGGGGCGCCGAAATGAGCAGTTCTTC.

By proportion, this clone is medium-sized. The chain links TRBV6-5 to TRBJ2-7; 10 bases map to TRBD1. Germline values: CDR1 MNHEY, CDR2 SVGAGI. Unmatched junction bases numbered 13, after V lost 5 bases and J lost 9 bases. CDR3 length: 15 amino acids. In DNA, the CDR3 is TGTGCCAGCAGTAGTCCGGGACAGGGGAAATCGTTGCAGTACTTC. The encoded protein is CASSSPGQGKSLQYF.

The rearrangement links TRBV4-3 to TRBJ1-2, with 9 bases aligning to TRBD1. Per the germline V gene, CDR1 is LGHNA and CDR2 is YSLEER. The CDR3 totals 15 residues. Losses at the gene ends were 4 bases for V and 2 bases for J; bases not matched to a gene: 5. The DNA of the CDR3 is TGCGCCAGCAGCCCTGCCGGGACAGGGAACTATGGCTACACCTTC. Residues: CASSPAGTGNYGYTF.

This clone has only a few counts. The chain carries TRBV5-4 and TRBJ1-1; weak D call: TRBD1 (6 bases). Germline loops: CDR1 SGHNT, CDR2 YYREEE (reference sequence). V was pared by 2 bases and J by 4 bases, with 12 bases between. The CDR3 loop spans 14 amino acids. Written as DNA, the CDR3 is TGTGCCAGCAGCTTTGGACAGAGGGTCACTGAAGCTTTCTTT. This translates into CASSFGQRVTEAFF.